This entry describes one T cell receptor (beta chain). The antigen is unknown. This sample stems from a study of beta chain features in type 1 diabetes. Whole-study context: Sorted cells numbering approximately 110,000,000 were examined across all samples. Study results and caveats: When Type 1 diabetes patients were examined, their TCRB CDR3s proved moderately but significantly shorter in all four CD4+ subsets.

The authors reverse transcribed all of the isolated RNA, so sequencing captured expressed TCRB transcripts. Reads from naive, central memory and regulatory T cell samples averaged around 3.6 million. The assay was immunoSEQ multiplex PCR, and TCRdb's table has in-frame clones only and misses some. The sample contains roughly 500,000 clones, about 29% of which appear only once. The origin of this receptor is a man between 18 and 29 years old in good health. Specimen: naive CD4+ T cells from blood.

CDR3 sequence (DNA): TGTGCCAGCAGTTACGGGCAAAGCTCCTACAATGAGCAGTTCTTC. Its protein product is CASSYGQSSYNEQFF. The chain uses TRBV6-5 and TRBJ2-1; D remains ambiguous. This CDR3 spans 15 amino acids. Germline V gene data show CDR1 as MNHEY and CDR2 as SVGAGI. V lost 2 bases and J lost 0, with 8 bases in between.